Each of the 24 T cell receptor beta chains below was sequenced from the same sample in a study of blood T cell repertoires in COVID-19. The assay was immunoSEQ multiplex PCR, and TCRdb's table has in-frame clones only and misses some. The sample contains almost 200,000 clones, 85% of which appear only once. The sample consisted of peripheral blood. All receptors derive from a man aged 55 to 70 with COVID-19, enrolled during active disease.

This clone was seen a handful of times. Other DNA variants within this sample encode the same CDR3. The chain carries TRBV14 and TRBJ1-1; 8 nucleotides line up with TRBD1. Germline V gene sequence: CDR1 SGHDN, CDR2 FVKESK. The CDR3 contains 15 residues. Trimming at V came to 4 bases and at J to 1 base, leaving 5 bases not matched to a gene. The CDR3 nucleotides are TGTGCCAGCAGCCCCCGGACAGGGTGGAACACTGAAGCTTTCTTT. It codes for CASSPRTGWNTEAFF.

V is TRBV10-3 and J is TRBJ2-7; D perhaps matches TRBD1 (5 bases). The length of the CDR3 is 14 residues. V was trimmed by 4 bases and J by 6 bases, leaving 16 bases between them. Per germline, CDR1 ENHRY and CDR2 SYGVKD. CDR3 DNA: TGTGCCATCAGTGTAGGGGCCCCCGGTGGCGAGCAGTACTTC. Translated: CAISVGAPGGEQYF.

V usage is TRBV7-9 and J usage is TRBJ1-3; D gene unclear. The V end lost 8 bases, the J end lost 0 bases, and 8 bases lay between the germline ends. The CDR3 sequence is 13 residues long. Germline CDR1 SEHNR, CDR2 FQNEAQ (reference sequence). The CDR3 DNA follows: TGTGCCAGCGCAGTCCTCTCTGGAAACACCATATATTTT. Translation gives CASAVLSGNTIYF.

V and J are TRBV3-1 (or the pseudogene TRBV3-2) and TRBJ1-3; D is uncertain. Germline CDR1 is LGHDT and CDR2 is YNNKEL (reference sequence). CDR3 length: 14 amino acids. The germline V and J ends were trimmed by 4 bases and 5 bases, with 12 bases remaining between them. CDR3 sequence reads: CASSLRFERNTIYF. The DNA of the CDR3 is TGTGCCAGCAGCCTCAGGTTTGAAAGAAACACCATATATTTT.

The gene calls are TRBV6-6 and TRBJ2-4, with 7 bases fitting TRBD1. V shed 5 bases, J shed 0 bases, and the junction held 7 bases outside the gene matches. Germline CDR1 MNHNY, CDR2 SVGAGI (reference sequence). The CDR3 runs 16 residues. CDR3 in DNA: TGTGCCAGCAGTGTTGGGACAGTTCTAGCCAAAAACATTCAGTACTTC. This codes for CASSVGTVLAKNIQYF.

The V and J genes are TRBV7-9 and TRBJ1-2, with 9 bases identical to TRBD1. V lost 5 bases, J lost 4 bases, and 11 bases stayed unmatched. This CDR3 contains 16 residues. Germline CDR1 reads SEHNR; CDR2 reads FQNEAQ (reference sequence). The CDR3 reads CASSASSGTGPYGYTF. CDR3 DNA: TGTGCCAGCAGCGCCTCATCCGGGACAGGGCCCTATGGCTACACCTTC.

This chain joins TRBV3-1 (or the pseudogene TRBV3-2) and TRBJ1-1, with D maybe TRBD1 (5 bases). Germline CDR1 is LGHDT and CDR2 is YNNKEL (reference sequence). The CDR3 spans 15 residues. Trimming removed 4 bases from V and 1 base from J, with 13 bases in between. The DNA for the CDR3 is TGTGCCAGCAGCCGCCCGGGACTCCGGAACACTGAAGCTTTCTTT. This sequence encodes CASSRPGLRNTEAFF.

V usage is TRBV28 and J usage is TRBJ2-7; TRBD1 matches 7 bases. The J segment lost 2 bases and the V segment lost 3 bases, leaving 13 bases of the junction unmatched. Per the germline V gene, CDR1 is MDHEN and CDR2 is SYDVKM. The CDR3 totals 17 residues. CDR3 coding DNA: TGTGCCAGCAGTTTTTTTGGGGTCAGGGGACAGACCTACGAGCAGTACTTC. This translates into CASSFFGVRGQTYEQYF.

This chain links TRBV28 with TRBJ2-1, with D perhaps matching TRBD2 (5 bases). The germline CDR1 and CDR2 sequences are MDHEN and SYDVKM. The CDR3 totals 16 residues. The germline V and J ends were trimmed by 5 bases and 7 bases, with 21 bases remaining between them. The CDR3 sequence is CASSLRSGVSGNEQFF. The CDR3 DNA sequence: TGTGCCAGCAGTCTGAGGTCCGGGGTCTCGGGGAATGAGCAGTTCTTC.

The CDR3 coding sequence is TGTGCCAGTAAAGGCGGGGGAAAGTCTGAAGCTTTCTTT. As protein: CASKGGGKSEAFF. The chain links TRBV19 to TRBJ1-1, with D maybe TRBD1 (5 bases). Trimming took 7 bases from V and 6 from J, leaving 15 bases between them. This CDR3 spans 13 amino acids. The germline V gene encodes CDR1 LNHDA and CDR2 SQIVND (reference sequence).

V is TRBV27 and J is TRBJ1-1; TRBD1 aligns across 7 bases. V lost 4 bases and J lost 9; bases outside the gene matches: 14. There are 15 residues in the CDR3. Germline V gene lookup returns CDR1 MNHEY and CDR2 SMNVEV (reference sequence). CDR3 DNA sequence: TGTGCCAGCAGTTCGTCCGGGACAGATGAGATTAAAGCTTTCTTT. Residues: CASSSSGTDEIKAFF.

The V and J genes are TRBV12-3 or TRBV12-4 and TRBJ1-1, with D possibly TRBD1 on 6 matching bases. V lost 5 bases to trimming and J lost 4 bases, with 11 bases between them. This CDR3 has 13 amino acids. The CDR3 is CASSATGTTEAFF. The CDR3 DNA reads TGTGCCAGCAGTGCGACAGGCACCACTGAAGCTTTCTTT.

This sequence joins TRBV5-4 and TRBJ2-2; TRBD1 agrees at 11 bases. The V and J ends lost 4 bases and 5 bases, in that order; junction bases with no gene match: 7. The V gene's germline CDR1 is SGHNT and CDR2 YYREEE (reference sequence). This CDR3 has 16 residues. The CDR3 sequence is CASSQDGTGGTGELFF. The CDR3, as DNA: TGTGCCAGCAGCCAGGACGGGACAGGGGGGACCGGGGAGCTGTTTTTT. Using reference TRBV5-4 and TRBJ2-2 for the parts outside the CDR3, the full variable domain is ETGVTQSPTHLIKTRGQQVTLRCSSQSGHNTVSWYQQALGQGPQFIFQYYREEENGRGNFPPRFSGLQFPNYSSELNVNALELDDSALYLCASSQDGTGGTGELFFGEGSRLTVL.

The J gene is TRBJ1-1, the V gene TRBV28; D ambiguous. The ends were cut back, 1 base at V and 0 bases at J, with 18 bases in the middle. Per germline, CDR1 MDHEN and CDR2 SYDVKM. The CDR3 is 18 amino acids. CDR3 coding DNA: TGTGCCAGCAGTTTATTAGTCTACCGTTCCCTTATGAACACTGAAGCTTTCTTT. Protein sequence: CASSLLVYRSLMNTEAFF.

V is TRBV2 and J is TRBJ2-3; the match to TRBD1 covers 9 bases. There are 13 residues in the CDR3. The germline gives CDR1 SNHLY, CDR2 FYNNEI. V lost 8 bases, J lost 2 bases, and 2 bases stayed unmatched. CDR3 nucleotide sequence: TGTGCCAGCGGGACAGGGTTCACAGATACGCAGTATTTT. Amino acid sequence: CASGTGFTDTQYF.

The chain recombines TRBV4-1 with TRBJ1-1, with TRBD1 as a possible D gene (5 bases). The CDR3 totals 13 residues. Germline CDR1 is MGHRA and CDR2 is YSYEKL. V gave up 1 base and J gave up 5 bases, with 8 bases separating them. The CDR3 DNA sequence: TGCGCCAGCAGCCAAGGTAGGGGTACTGAAGCTTTCTTT. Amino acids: CASSQGRGTEAFF.

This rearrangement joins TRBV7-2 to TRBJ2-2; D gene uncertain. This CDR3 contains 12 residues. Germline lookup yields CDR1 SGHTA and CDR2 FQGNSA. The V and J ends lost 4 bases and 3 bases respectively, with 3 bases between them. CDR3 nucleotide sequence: TGTGCCAGCAGCTACTACACCGGGGAGCTGTTTTTT. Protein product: CASSYYTGELFF.

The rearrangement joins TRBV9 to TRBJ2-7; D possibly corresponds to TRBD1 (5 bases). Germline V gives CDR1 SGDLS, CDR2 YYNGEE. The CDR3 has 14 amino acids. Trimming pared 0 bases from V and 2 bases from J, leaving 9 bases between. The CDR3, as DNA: TGTGCCAGCAGCGTAGGATCAGGGCCCTACGAGCAGTACTTC. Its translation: CASSVGSGPYEQYF.

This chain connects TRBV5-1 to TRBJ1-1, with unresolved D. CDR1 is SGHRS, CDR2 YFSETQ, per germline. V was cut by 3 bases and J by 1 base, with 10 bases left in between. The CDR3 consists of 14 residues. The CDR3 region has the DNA TGCGCCAGCAGCTCCGAGGTAGAGAACACTGAAGCTTTCTTT. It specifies CASSSEVENTEAFF.

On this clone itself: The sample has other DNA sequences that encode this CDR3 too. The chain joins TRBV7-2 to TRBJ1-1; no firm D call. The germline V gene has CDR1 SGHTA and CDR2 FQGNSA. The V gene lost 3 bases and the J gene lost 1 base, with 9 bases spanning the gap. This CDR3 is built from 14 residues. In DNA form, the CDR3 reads TGTGCCAGCAGCTTGAACCCCGGGAACACTGAAGCTTTCTTT. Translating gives CASSLNPGNTEAFF.

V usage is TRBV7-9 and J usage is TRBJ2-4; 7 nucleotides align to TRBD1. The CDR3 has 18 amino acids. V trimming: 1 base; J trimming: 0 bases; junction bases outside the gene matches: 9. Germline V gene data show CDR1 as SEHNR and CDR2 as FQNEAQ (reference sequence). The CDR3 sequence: CASSLGGTARLAKNIQYF. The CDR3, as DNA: TGTGCCAGCAGCTTAGGGGGGACAGCGCGACTAGCCAAAAACATTCAGTACTTC.

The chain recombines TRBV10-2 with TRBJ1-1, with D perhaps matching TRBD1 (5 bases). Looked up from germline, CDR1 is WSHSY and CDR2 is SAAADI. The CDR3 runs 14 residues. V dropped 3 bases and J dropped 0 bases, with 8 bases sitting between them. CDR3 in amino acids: CASSDRALNTEAFF. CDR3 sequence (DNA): TGCGCCAGCAGTGACAGGGCCCTGAACACTGAAGCTTTCTTT.

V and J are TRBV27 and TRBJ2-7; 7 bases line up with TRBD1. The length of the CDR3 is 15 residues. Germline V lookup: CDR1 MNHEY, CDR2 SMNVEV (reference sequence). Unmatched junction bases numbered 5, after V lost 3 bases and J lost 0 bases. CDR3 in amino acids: CASSFRGTVSYEQYF. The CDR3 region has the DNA TGTGCCAGCAGTTTTAGGGGGACAGTCTCCTACGAGCAGTACTTC.

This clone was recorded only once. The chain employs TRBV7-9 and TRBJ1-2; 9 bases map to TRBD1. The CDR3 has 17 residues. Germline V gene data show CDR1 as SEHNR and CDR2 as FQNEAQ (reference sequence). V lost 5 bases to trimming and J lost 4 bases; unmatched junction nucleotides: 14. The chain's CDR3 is CASSIGTGLDIRYGYTF. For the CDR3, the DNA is TGTGCCAGCAGCATTGGGACAGGGTTGGATATACGCTATGGCTACACCTTC.